This TCR beta chain was identified during a study of molecular identifiers for immune sequencing clone quantification. The overall study: Within a replicate experiment, RNA obtained from either approximately 20,000 or 100,000 naive CD8 cells was divided into five aliquots, and four of those aliquots were then sequenced.

As previously described, bulk TCR libraries were made using listed TCR primers. TCRdb used MiXCR to reprocess the PCR reads, holding one entry per CDR3 protein. Altogether about 300,000 distinct CDR3 sequences are present, 20% to 25% being singletons, with the ten largest covering more than 0.8%. This CDR3 has 15 amino acids. Trimming shortened V by 5 bases and J by 12 bases, and 23 bases separated the two germline ends. Germline CDR1 reads MDHEN; CDR2 reads SYDVKM. In the sort, naive CD8 T cells were defined as CD8+CD4-CCR7+CD45RA+. The clonotype comes from a human donor in good health. Some libraries in this study had Jurkat cell RNA spiked in. This rearrangement joins TRBV28 to TRBJ2-1, with a tentative D call TRBD1 (5 bases). The sequenced sample was naive CD8+ T cells from blood, with Jurkat cell RNA spiked in. As for subset: FACS-sorted CD8+CD4-CCR7+CD45RA+ naive T cells. As DNA, the CDR3 is TGTGCCAGCAGTCCTCGGACAAAATTCCCCTACGTGCAGTTCTTC. It translates to CASSPRTKFPYVQFF.